This TCR beta chain was found in a study of T cell changes during pregnancy in multiple sclerosis (dated by TCRdb to between 2019 and 2020). A note on the overall study: The study examined how the T cell repertoire changed over the course of pregnancy in women with multiple sclerosis.

Unmatched junction bases come to 8, with V trimmed by 5 bases and J by 6 bases. Looking up the germline V gene (reference sequence) yields CDR1 LNHNV and CDR2 YYDKDF. The CDR3 runs 15 amino acids, cysteine and phenylalanine included. Left in the record is the CDR3 DNA by itself, 45 bases read in frame from the first base. Notes on this clone: Its antigen target is currently unknown. No qualities accompany the bases; no much larger clone lies one base away.

Library preparation employed the immunoSEQ multiplex PCR assay. TCRdb stores this immuneACCESS table with in-frame sequences only. Part of the clones is absent; in the studies checked, under half of the shortfall reflects unresolved V genes, and no reason is known for the rest. The sample contains just over 80,000 clones, 90% to 95% of them found a single time. Together, the top ten hold around 1% of the sample. The V and J segments used are TRBV15 and TRBJ2-3, with 10 central nucleotides matching TRBD2. Sequencing was performed on peripheral blood, taken in the second trimester of pregnancy. The TCR was taken from a female donor with multiple sclerosis, enrolled in a pregnancy study. The base sequence is TGTGCCACCAGCGGACTAGCGGTTCGGGGTGATACGCAGTATTTT. It translates as CATSGLAVRGDTQYF.